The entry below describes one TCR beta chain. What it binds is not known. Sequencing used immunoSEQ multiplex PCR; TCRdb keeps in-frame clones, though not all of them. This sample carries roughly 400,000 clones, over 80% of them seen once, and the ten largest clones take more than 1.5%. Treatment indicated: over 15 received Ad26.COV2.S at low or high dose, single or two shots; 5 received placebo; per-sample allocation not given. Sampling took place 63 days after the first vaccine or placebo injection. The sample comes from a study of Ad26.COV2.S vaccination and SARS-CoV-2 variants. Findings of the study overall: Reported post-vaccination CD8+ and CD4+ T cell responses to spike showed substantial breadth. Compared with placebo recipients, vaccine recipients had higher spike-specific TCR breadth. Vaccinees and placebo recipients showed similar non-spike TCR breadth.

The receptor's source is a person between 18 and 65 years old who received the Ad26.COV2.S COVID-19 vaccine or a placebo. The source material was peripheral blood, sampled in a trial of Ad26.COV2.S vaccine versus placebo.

The CDR3 protein is CASSQGTHYTDTQYF. The CDR3 bases are TGTGCCAGCAGCCAAGGCACCCATTACACAGATACGCAGTATTTT. V and J are TRBV14 and TRBJ2-3; D remains unclear. Trimming removed 1 base from V and 2 bases from J, with 10 bases in between. Germline CDR1 is SGHDN and CDR2 is FVKESK. The CDR3 is 15 amino acids.